The sequence of this T cell receptor beta chain was determined in a study of T cells in Graves' hyperthyroidism and ophthalmopathy. Overall study results and limits: Peripheral blood also featured most of the thyroid clonotypes expanded above 0.001.

Uncontrolled infection, other autoimmune disease, pregnancy or lactation disqualified patients from enrolment. Extraction of PBMCs used 8 to 10 ml of fresh peripheral blood. In its sample, this clonotype was seen many times. Its antigen remains unidentified. The source material, RNA transcripts, was used to amplify TCR beta CDR3 regions. The HTBI set primed first-round TCR CDR3 RT-PCR. Each CDR3 protein gets one entry after TCRdb re-called the multiplex PCR reads with MiXCR. This sample has under 650,000 distinct CDR3 sequences, with around 16% found just once. The specimen sequenced was blood. This receptor was taken from a woman aged 25 to 45 with Graves' hyperthyroidism.

The CDR3: CSARPLGQASAYEQYF. CDR3 coding DNA: TGCAGTGCTAGACCCCTAGGACAGGCTAGCGCCTACGAGCAGTACTTC. This chain links TRBV20-1 with TRBJ2-7, with D tentatively TRBD1 (7 bases). Between the trimmed V and J ends, which lost 2 bases and 2 bases, there was a span of 19 bases. In germline, CDR1 is DFQATT, CDR2 SNEGSKA (reference sequence). The length of the CDR3 is 16 residues.